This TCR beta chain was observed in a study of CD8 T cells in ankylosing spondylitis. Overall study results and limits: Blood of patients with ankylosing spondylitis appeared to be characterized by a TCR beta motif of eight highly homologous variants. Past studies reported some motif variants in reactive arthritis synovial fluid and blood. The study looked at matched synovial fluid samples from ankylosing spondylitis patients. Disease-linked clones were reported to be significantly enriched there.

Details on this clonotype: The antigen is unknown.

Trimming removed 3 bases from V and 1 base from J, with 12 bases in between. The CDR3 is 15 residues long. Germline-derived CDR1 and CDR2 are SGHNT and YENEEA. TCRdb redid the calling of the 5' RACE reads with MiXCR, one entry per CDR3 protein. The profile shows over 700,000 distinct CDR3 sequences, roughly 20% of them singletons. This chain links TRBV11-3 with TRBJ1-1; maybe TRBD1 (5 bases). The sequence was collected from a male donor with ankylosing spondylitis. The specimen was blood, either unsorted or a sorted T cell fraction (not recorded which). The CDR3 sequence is CASSLQGSRNTEAFF. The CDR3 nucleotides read TGTGCCAGCAGCTTGCAGGGTAGCCGGAACACTGAAGCTTTCTTT.